The next 25 T cell receptor beta chains were all read from a single sample in a study of T cells in Graves' hyperthyroidism and ophthalmopathy. Authors of the study amplified TCR beta CDR3 regions from RNA transcripts. RT-PCR in the first round (using the HTBI primer set) targeted the TCR CDR3. TCRdb itself ran the multiplex PCR reads through MiXCR, one entry per CDR3 protein. This sample carries approximately 620,000 distinct CDR3 sequences, approximately 15% of them seen once, and the ten largest clones take more than 3%. Specimen: blood. The receptors come from a woman aged 40-49 years with Graves' ophthalmopathy.

This clonotype was counted between two and nine times. This chain uses TRBV5-1 with TRBJ2-5; no clear D gene. V lost 1 base and J lost 5, with 9 bases in between. Germline assignment: CDR1 SGHRS and CDR2 YFSETQ. CDR3 size: 13 residues. CDR3 DNA: TGCGCCAGCAGCTTGCACCCCGGGGAGACCCAGTACTTC. This encodes CASSLHPGETQYF.

At least ten counts were recorded for this clonotype. The CDR3 loop is CASSLPDRLNQPQHF. The DNA for the CDR3 is TGTGCCAGCAGCCTACCCGACAGACTCAATCAGCCCCAGCATTTT. The rearrangement links TRBV2 to TRBJ1-5, with a weak D call TRBD1 (5 bases). Trimming removed 6 bases at V and 3 bases at J, with 15 bases between. There are 15 residues in the CDR3. The germline V gene encodes CDR1 SNHLY and CDR2 FYNNEI.

The chain has TRBV12-5 and TRBJ1-2; TRBD1 matches 7 bases. Germline V lookup: CDR1 LGHNT, CDR2 FRNRAP. CDR3 length: 14 residues. V dropped 7 bases and J dropped 4; count of bases not matched to a gene: 9. The CDR3 region has the DNA TGTGCTAGTGCTAGGGGGCAGAGATTCTATGGCTACACCTTC. It is translated as CASARGQRFYGYTF.

This clonotype was counted only a few times. The V and J genes are TRBV19 and TRBJ1-5; D unresolved. CDR3 length equals 13 residues. V gave up 10 bases and J gave up 3 bases, with 13 bases separating them. The germline V gene has CDR1 LNHDA and CDR2 SQIVND (reference sequence). CDR3 coding DNA: TGTGCCACCTCAATGGCAGTCAATCAGCCCCAGCATTTT. Amino acid sequence: CATSMAVNQPQHF.

This clonotype was picked up many times. The chain has TRBV12-3 or TRBV12-4 and TRBJ1-1, with 7 bases lining up with TRBD1. The CDR3 loop spans 16 amino acids. V gave up 6 bases and J gave up 6 bases; unmatched junction bases: 16. The CDR3 DNA sequence: TGTGCCAGCAGCCCTTCGGGGAGACAGGGTGGAGCTGAAGCTTTCTTT. Encoded protein: CASSPSGRQGGAEAFF.

The V call is TRBV20-1, the J call TRBJ2-5; D perhaps matches TRBD1 (5 bases). Looked up from germline, CDR1 is DFQATT and CDR2 is SNEGSKA (reference sequence). V was pared by 1 base and J by 3 bases, with 9 bases between. The CDR3 is 13 amino acids. CDR3 protein: CSARGKTEETQYF. The DNA for the CDR3 is TGCAGTGCTAGAGGCAAGACAGAAGAGACCCAGTACTTC.

This clonotype has just a few counts. The chain recombines TRBV3-1 with TRBJ2-6; D is unresolved. V was trimmed by 3 bases and J by 4 bases, leaving 4 bases between them. Germline V gene lookup returns CDR1 LGHDT and CDR2 YNNKEL (reference sequence). This CDR3 is 13 amino acids long. CDR3 DNA sequence: TGTGCCAGCAGCCAGGAGGGGGCCAACGTCCTGACTTTC. Translation: CASSQEGANVLTF.

This clonotype was observed many times. V is TRBV3-1 and J is TRBJ2-7, with 10 bases identical to TRBD2. Germline V gene lookup returns CDR1 LGHDT and CDR2 YNNKEL (reference sequence). This CDR3 contains 16 residues. After removal of 1 base from V and 6 bases from J, the junction contained 9 bases not matched to a gene. Written as DNA, the CDR3 is TGTGCCAGCAGCCAAGGATTGGCAGCGGGAGGGTTCGAGCAGTACTTC. Its translation is CASSQGLAAGGFEQYF.

The table lists this clonotype with a few counts. V is TRBV5-1 and J is TRBJ1-1; D gene unclear. This CDR3 has 15 amino acids. Germline V CDR1 and CDR2: SGHRS, YFSETQ. Trimming pared 2 bases from V and 0 bases from J, leaving 11 bases between. Here the CDR3 reads CASSLQPKVNTEAFF. The CDR3 DNA follows: TGCGCCAGCAGCTTACAGCCCAAAGTGAACACTGAAGCTTTCTTT.

This clonotype was seen only a few times. The V gene is TRBV19, the J gene TRBJ1-6; no firm D call. Trimming pared 3 bases from V and 8 bases from J, leaving 8 bases between. The CDR3 covers 13 residues. Germline V CDR1 and CDR2: LNHDA, SQIVND (reference sequence). Here the CDR3 reads CASSMASHSPLHF. As DNA, the CDR3 is TGTGCCAGTAGTATGGCCAGCCATTCACCCCTCCACTTT.

This clonotype was picked up many times. The rearrangement links TRBV10-2 to TRBJ2-1; unclear D gene. Trimming cost V 7 bases and J 6 bases, with 16 bases left between them. Germline V CDR1 and CDR2: WSHSY, SAAADI. There are 14 residues in the CDR3. The CDR3 sequence is CASTASRTVNEQFF. As DNA, the CDR3 is TGCGCCAGCACGGCGAGCCGAACCGTCAATGAGCAGTTCTTC.

In its sample, this clonotype was seen a few times. J is TRBJ2-5 and V is TRBV10-2, with TRBD2 identical over 10 bases. The germline V gene encodes CDR1 WSHSY and CDR2 SAAADI. There are 16 residues in the CDR3. V lost 8 bases, J lost 4 bases, and 13 bases stayed unmatched. CDR3 region: CASRGVAGGRGETQYF. The DNA of the CDR3 is TGCGCCAGCCGGGGTGTAGCGGGGGGCCGGGGAGAGACCCAGTACTTC.

This clonotype showed up many times. This chain joins TRBV15 and TRBJ2-3, with 10 bases matching TRBD1. This CDR3 is 16 amino acids long. The J segment lost 3 bases and the V segment lost 5 bases, leaving 8 bases of the junction unmatched. Germline loops: CDR1 LNHNV, CDR2 YYDKDF (reference sequence). The CDR3 DNA sequence: TGTGCCACCAGCCCCCGACAGGGGGCGACGACAGATACGCAGTATTTT. The encoded protein is CATSPRQGATTDTQYF.

This clonotype was counted ten times or more. V gene TRBV7-2 combines with J gene TRBJ2-7, with 7 positions matching TRBD1. This CDR3 comprises 16 residues. V lost 0 bases and J lost 1; bases outside the gene matches: 6. Germline V gene lookup returns CDR1 SGHTA and CDR2 FQGNSA. CDR3 residues: CASSLAGWDRSYEQYF. CDR3 DNA sequence: TGTGCCAGCAGCTTAGCGGGCTGGGACAGATCCTACGAGCAGTACTTC. Based on the CDR3 plus reference TRBV7-2 and TRBJ2-7, the full variable domain is GAGVSQSPSNKVTEKGKDVELRCDPISGHTALYWYRQSLGQGLEFLIYFQGNSAPDKSGLPSDRFSAERTGGSVSTLTIQRTQQEDSAVYLCASSLAGWDRSYEQYFGPGTRLTVT.

This clonotype appeared many times. The rearrangement links TRBV5-4 to TRBJ1-1; 8 nucleotides align to TRBD1. This CDR3 has 18 residues. Germline V gene data show CDR1 as SGHNT and CDR2 as YYREEE (reference sequence). J lost 0 bases, V lost 0 bases, and 10 bases had no gene match. The CDR3 reads CASSLGPDRAFMNTEAFF. In DNA form, the CDR3 reads TGTGCCAGCAGCTTGGGGCCGGACAGGGCATTCATGAACACTGAAGCTTTCTTT.

The CDR3 loop reads CASSLSPDRGRKNIQYF. The CDR3 nucleotides read TGTGCCAGCAGCCTATCCCCGGACAGGGGGAGGAAAAACATTCAGTACTTC. This sequence joins TRBV12-3 or TRBV12-4 and TRBJ2-4; 10 nucleotides agree with TRBD1. The ends lost 6 bases at V and 4 bases at J; junction bases unmatched: 12. CDR3 length equals 17 residues.

At least ten counts were recorded for this clonotype. CDR3 DNA sequence: TGTGCAAGCGGGAGCTCCTACAATGAGCAGTTCTTC. This codes for CASGSSYNEQFF. The rearrangement links TRBV28 to TRBJ2-1; 8 positions match TRBD2. In germline, CDR1 is MDHEN, CDR2 SYDVKM. This CDR3 has 12 amino acids.

The J gene is TRBJ2-7, the V gene TRBV12-3 or TRBV12-4, with D possibly TRBD2 on 5 matching bases. The CDR3 runs 14 residues. V gave up 5 bases and J gave up 2 bases, with 13 bases separating them. The CDR3 DNA reads TGTGCCAGCAGTCCAGGTCCCGGGGCCTACGAGCAGTACTTC. Protein: CASSPGPGAYEQYF.

The V gene is TRBV7-9, the J gene TRBJ2-2; TRBD2 matches 8 bases. The ends lost 5 bases at V and 5 bases at J; junction bases unmatched: 7. The CDR3 is 15 residues long. Germline lookup yields CDR1 SEHNR and CDR2 FQNEAQ (reference sequence). CDR3 DNA sequence: TGTGCCAGCAGCCGCAGCGGGAGCTGGACCGGGGAGCTGTTTTTT. It is translated as CASSRSGSWTGELFF.

J is TRBJ1-2 and V is TRBV18, with D unclear. This CDR3 contains 15 residues. V was trimmed by 5 bases and J by 4 bases, leaving 17 bases between them. Germline CDR1 and CDR2: KGHSH and LQKENI. The CDR3: CASSSDAKRSYGYTF. In DNA, the CDR3 is TGTGCCAGCTCATCCGACGCTAAGAGATCCTATGGCTACACCTTC.

On this clonotype: A read error may be the cause here, since a much bigger clone is one base away. The chain couples TRBV27 to TRBJ1-2; D unresolved. The germline V gene encodes CDR1 MNHEY and CDR2 SMNVEV (reference sequence). V dropped 2 bases and J dropped 2 bases, with 6 bases sitting between them. The CDR3 consists of 13 residues. CDR3 bases: TGTGCCAGCAGTTTAGCCAGGAACTATGGCTACACCTTC. This gives the protein CASSLARNYGYTF.

This clonotype came up many times. The chain uses TRBV10-3 and TRBJ2-7; TRBD1 matches at 7 bases. Looked up from germline, CDR1 is ENHRY and CDR2 is SYGVKD. V trimming: 4 bases; J trimming: 3 bases; junction bases outside the gene matches: 6. The CDR3 runs 14 residues. CDR3 residues: CAISAGTAGYEQYF. DNA for the CDR3: TGTGCCATCAGTGCGGGGACAGCAGGCTACGAGCAGTACTTC.

J is TRBJ2-3 and V is TRBV6-4, with a tentative D call TRBD2 (6 bases). Trimming shortened V by 3 bases and J by 2 bases, and 15 bases separated the two germline ends. There are 16 residues in the CDR3. In germline, CDR1 is MRHNA, CDR2 SNTAGT. The CDR3 DNA reads TGTGCCAGCAGTGAAGATACTAGCTCACCCACAGATACGCAGTATTTT. This gives the protein CASSEDTSSPTDTQYF.

The chain uses TRBV5-1 and TRBJ2-3, with TRBD2 identical over 10 bases. J was trimmed by 8 bases and V by 7 bases; bases with no gene match: 13. The germline V gene has CDR1 SGHRS and CDR2 YFSETQ. This CDR3 region has 15 residues. The CDR3 DNA reads as TGCGCCAGCGCTTCCGGGGACAGCGGGGGGGCTACGCAGTATTTT. This translates into CASASGDSGGATQYF.

This clonotype was seen a handful of times. The chain recombines TRBV27 with TRBJ2-2; D unresolved. V was cut by 8 bases and J by 4 bases, with 11 bases left in between. Germline V gene lookup returns CDR1 MNHEY and CDR2 SMNVEV (reference sequence). The length of the CDR3 is 13 residues. In nucleotides, the CDR3 is TGTGCCAGCCGACGGGCCGGCACCGGGGAGCTGTTTTTT. Its protein product is CASRRAGTGELFF.